This T cell receptor (beta chain) was captured in a study of patients and donors after allogeneic stem cell transplantation. Each CDR3 protein is one row after TCRdb ran MiXCR on the RT-PCR reads. The sample consists of 17,000 or so distinct CDR3 sequences, under 35% of them appearing once. The germline V gene encodes CDR1 LGHDT and CDR2 YNNKEL (reference sequence). The CDR3 is made up of 15 amino acids. V was cut by 0 bases and J by 1 base, with 6 bases left in between. This clonotype was sampled from a human donor who was either an allogeneic HSCT recipient or a stem cell or donor lymphocyte infusion donor (not recorded which). It is not recorded whose cells these are; they may come from a transplant donor. The chain has TRBV3-1 and TRBJ1-4, with D possibly matching TRBD1 (5 bases). The sample taken for sequencing was blood, either unsorted or a sorted T cell fraction (not recorded which). This CDR3 reads CASSQDGGTNEKLFF. The CDR3 bases are TGTGCCAGCAGCCAAGATGGGGGAACTAATGAAAAACTGTTTTTT.